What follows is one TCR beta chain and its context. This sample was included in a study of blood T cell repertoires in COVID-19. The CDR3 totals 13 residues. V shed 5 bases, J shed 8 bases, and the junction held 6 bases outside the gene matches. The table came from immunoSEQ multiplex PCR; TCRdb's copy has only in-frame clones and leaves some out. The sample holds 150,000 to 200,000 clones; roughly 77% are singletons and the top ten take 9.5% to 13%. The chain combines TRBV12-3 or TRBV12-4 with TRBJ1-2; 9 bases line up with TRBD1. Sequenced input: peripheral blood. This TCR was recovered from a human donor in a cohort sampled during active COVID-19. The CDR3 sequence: CASSSDRGTGYTF. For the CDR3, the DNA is TGTGCCAGCAGTAGTGACAGGGGGACCGGCTACACCTTC.